This is a list of T cell receptor beta chains from one sample in a study of identical twins. MiXCR, applied by TCRdb to the 5' RACE reads, yields one record per CDR3 protein. This table has hundreds of thousands of distinct CDR3 sequences, roughly an eighth appearing once. These data also formed part of another study, on yellow fever vaccine responses in identical twins.

Sequenced material: PBMCs. The receptors shown here come from a young woman in good health. Each CDR3 is given with its conserved first and last residue. D genes are given only for firm matches. Only part of the rows carry a size: once, few, many, or a class if the clone is expanded.

>TRBV3-1|TRBJ1-2|many|TRBD1
TGTGCCAGCAGCCAAGTGGCGGGACAGGACCTCTATGGCTACACCTTC
CASSQVAGQDLYGYTF
>TRBV24-1|TRBJ2-2|few|TRBD2
TGTGCCACCAGTGATCTTACTAGCGGGGGCCCAAACACCGGGGAGCTGTTTTTT
CATSDLTSGGPNTGELFF
>TRBV6-1|TRBJ2-2|NA|TRBD2
TGTGCCAGCCTAAATACCGGGGGGGCTGGGGAGCTGTTTTTT
CASLNTGGAGELFF
>TRBV4-1|TRBJ2-4|many|TRBD1
TGCGCCAGCAGCCAAGTTGGGACAGGGGAGACGAAAAACATTCAGTACTTC
CASSQVGTGETKNIQYF
>TRBV14|TRBJ1-1|few|NA
TGTGCCAGCAGCCAAGGCTGGAAGGGAGCTTTCTTT
CASSQGWKGAFF
>TRBV5-1|TRBJ2-5|NA|TRBD2
TGCGCCAGCAGTCCGATAGCGGGGGGCCGTCTAGAGACCCAGTACTTC
CASSPIAGGRLETQYF
>TRBV29-1|TRBJ1-1|many|TRBD1
TGCAGCGTTGAGTTACCGGGACAGGGGTACACTGAAGCTTTCTTT
CSVELPGQGYTEAFF
>TRBV29-1|TRBJ2-3|NA|TRBD1
TGCAGCGTTGATACAGGGGGCACAGATACGCAGTATTTT
CSVDTGGTDTQYF
>TRBV24-1|TRBJ2-2|NA|TRBD1
TGTGCCACCAGTGATTCGTCAGGGGGAGAAACCGGGGAGCTGTTTTTT
CATSDSSGGETGELFF
>TRBV7-6|TRBJ2-1|NA|NA
TGTGCCAGCAGCTTAGCTAATCCCTTCCGGGGACCCTCCTACAATGAGCAGTTCTTC
CASSLANPFRGPSYNEQFF
>TRBV5-1|TRBJ2-7|few|NA
TGCGCCAGCAGCGAGTCGGCCCCAGGGCCCTACGAGCAGTACTTC
CASSESAPGPYEQYF
>TRBV6-5|TRBJ2-3|NA|NA
TGTGCCAGCAGTTTCCTCACGAACACAGATACGCAGTATTTT
CASSFLTNTDTQYF
>TRBV7-9|TRBJ2-7|once|TRBD1
TGTGCCAGCAGCTTAGAGACAGGGGACAAGCAGTACTTC
CASSLETGDKQYF
>TRBV7-2|TRBJ2-2|NA|NA
TGTGCCAGCAGCATTACAGAGAACACCGGGGAGCTGTTTTTT
CASSITENTGELFF
>TRBV7-9|TRBJ2-5|many|TRBD2
TGTGCCAGCAGCTTTGTGGGAGGGCAAGAGACCCAGTACTTC
CASSFVGGQETQYF
>TRBV5-1|TRBJ1-3|NA|NA
TGCGCCAGCAGCGAAATGGACAGCTCTGGAAACACCATATATTTT
CASSEMDSSGNTIYF
>TRBV18|TRBJ2-6|few|NA
TGTGCCAGCTCCCAGGGACCCCCCTCTGGGGCCAACGTCCTGACTTTC
CASSQGPPSGANVLTF
>TRBV24-1|TRBJ2-2|few|TRBD2
TGTGCCACCAGTGAACCCACTAGCGGGAGGGCCGCAGAGCTGTTTTTT
CATSEPTSGRAAELFF
>TRBV6-1|TRBJ2-5|few|TRBD1
TGTGCCAGCAGTCGAAATCGACAGGGACAAGAGACCCAGTACTTC
CASSRNRQGQETQYF
>TRBV10-3|TRBJ2-1|many|TRBD2
TGTGCCATCAGTGCCGGGACTAGCGGGACCCGCTACAATGAGCAGTTCTTC
CAISAGTSGTRYNEQFF
>TRBV29-1|TRBJ1-3|NA|NA
TGCAGCGTTGAAAGGCTAACTGGAAACACCATATATTTT
CSVERLTGNTIYF
>TRBV7-3|TRBJ2-2|once|TRBD2
TGTGCCAGCAGCTCCTCACTAGCGGGACCCACCGGGGAGCTGTTTTTT
CASSSSLAGPTGELFF
>TRBV7-2|TRBJ1-1|many|NA
TGTGCCAGCAGCTCCCAAAAGAACACTGAAGCTTTCTTT
CASSSQKNTEAFF
>TRBV4-1|TRBJ1-5|NA|NA
TGCGCCAGCAGCCAGTCCGACAGCCGGGGGTTGCCCCAGCATTTT
CASSQSDSRGLPQHF
>TRBV11-1|TRBJ1-2|few|NA
TGTGCCAGCAGCCGTTCCGGACAGACTAACTATGGCTACACCTTC
CASSRSGQTNYGYTF
>TRBV12-5|TRBJ1-3|NA|NA
TGTGCTAGTGGTTTGGTACTCGGGGGAAACACCATATATTTT
CASGLVLGGNTIYF
>TRBV13|TRBJ2-1|NA|TRBD1
TGTGCCAGCAGCCTCCCGACAGGGACCTACAATGAGCAGTTCTTC
CASSLPTGTYNEQFF
>TRBV4-2|TRBJ2-1|NA|NA
TGTGCCAGCAGCGGAGGGGGGGGCAATGAGCAGTTCTTC
CASSGGGGNEQFF
>TRBV23-1|TRBJ2-7|NA|TRBD2
TGCGTCAGCAGTCATGCACATCGGGTCACCCGGGGAGGGAGGCGCGAGCAGTACTTC
CVSSHAHRVTRGGRREQYF
>TRBV20-1|TRBJ2-3|NA|NA
TGCAGTGCGGTTGTGGGGCCAGATACGCAGTATTTT
CSAVVGPDTQYF
>TRBV20-1|TRBJ2-2|NA|NA
TGCAGTGCTAGAGCGTCGAGAGGGAATCTGAACACCGGGGAGCTGTTTTTT
CSARASRGNLNTGELFF
>TRBV6-5|TRBJ1-5|few|NA
TGTGCCAGCAGTTACTCGAACGCGGAGGCGGGCAGCAATCAGCCCCAGCATTTT
CASSYSNAEAGSNQPQHF
>TRBV27|TRBJ2-3|few|TRBD2
TGTGCCAGCAGCCCGCTAGCGGGATTCGGGGATACGCAGTATTTT
CASSPLAGFGDTQYF
>TRBV13|TRBJ2-1|few|NA
TGTGCCAGCAGCGTGGGACCGATATACAATGAGCAGTTCTTC
CASSVGPIYNEQFF
>TRBV4-1|TRBJ2-4|NA|NA
TGCGCCAGCAGCCAAGATGAGGGGAACACAAGACAAGCCAAAAACATTCAGTACTTC
CASSQDEGNTRQAKNIQYF
>TRBV27|TRBJ2-1|many|NA
TGTGCCAGCAGTAATAGAGGTGCATACAATGAGCAGTTCTTC
CASSNRGAYNEQFF
>TRBV3-1|TRBJ2-7|NA|NA
TGTGCCAGCAGCCAAGATTCGACACGGATGAATCGCGAGCAGTACTTC
CASSQDSTRMNREQYF
>TRBV29-1|TRBJ2-2|many|NA
TGCAGCGTTGATCTGGGCCCGAACACCGGGGAGCTGTTTTTT
CSVDLGPNTGELFF
>TRBV12-3/TRBV12-4|TRBJ1-5|NA|NA
TGTGCCAGCAGTAGCAGGGTTTGGAATCAGCCCCAGCATTTT
CASSSRVWNQPQHF
>TRBV4-1|TRBJ2-3|few|NA
TGCGCCAGCAGCCAAGATGGGCGGAGGGATACGCAGTATTTT
CASSQDGRRDTQYF
>TRBV3-1|TRBJ1-6|NA|TRBD1
TGTGCCAGCAGCTCGACAGGGATGGGTTCACCCCTCCACTTT
CASSSTGMGSPLHF
>TRBV18|TRBJ2-1|few|NA
TGTGCCAGCTCACCAATGAGTTCCTGGGAGCAGTTCTTC
CASSPMSSWEQFF
>TRBV20-1|TRBJ2-3|few|NA
TGCAGTGCTTCAGCAGTCGGTTGGGAGGCAGATACGCAGTATTTT
CSASAVGWEADTQYF
>TRBV10-1|TRBJ1-1|few|TRBD1
TGCGCCAGCACCCGGGCAGGGGGGACTGAAGCTTTCTTT
CASTRAGGTEAFF
>TRBV7-9|TRBJ1-2|NA|TRBD1
TGTGCCAGCAGCTTAGAGTATGGGACAGGGACAAACTATGGCTACACCTTC
CASSLEYGTGTNYGYTF
>TRBV4-1|TRBJ2-2|many|TRBD2
TGCGCCAGCAGCCAAGTACCCAGCGGGACCAACACCGGGGAGCTGTTTTTT
CASSQVPSGTNTGELFF
>TRBV20-1|TRBJ2-2|many|NA
TGCAGTGCTTCAGCGAACACCGGGGAGCTGTTTTTT
CSASANTGELFF